The clone carrying this T cell receptor beta chain was observed a handful of times. Antigen: not known. This entry comes from a study of cytomegalovirus exposure and HLA in healthy donors. The germline gives CDR1 SGHRS, CDR2 YFSETQ. This CDR3 contains 16 residues. J was trimmed by 5 bases and V by 4 bases; bases with no gene match: 8. The study ran its PCR with 60 Vbeta and 13 Jbeta primers. Assay used: immunoSEQ multiplex PCR; TCRdb lists only in-frame clones, some missing. The sample has about 130,000 clones, about 10% seen once; the top ten hold under 6%. Findings of the study overall: Later, an analysis found that common viral pathogens appeared to be linked with several of the most significant clusters. Accurate predictions that matched the HLA-A and HLA-B alleles of most subjects were reportedly made from TCR beta sequences. Altogether, 164 TCR beta chains were recorded as cytomegalovirus-associated. Donors belonging to an Asian-associated ancestry cluster reportedly showed fewer N-insertions in productive TCRs than the approximately 640-donor mean, according to what a later analysis found.

The chain employs TRBV5-1 and TRBJ2-2; TRBD1 matches 10 bases. This receptor was identified in a woman aged 18 to 35 in good health and CMV-seropositive. Sequencing was done on a sample of PBMCs. The CDR3 loop is CASSLYGTGETGELFF. DNA for the CDR3: TGCGCCAGCAGCCTTTACGGGACAGGGGAAACCGGGGAGCTGTTTTTT.